The following is a TCR beta chain sequence with its context. Profiled with immunoSEQ multiplex PCR; TCRdb holds only in-frame clones, not every one. The sample carries about 97,000 clones, roughly 87% recorded once. This specimen belongs to a study of identifying expanded T cells in peripheral blood. Sequences were obtained from blood. The sequence was collected from a person aged 18 to 70 in good health.

CDR3 in amino acids: CASSLTENIDTQYF. The CDR3 DNA follows: TGCGCCAGCAGCTTGACGGAGAATATAGATACGCAGTATTTT. V and J are TRBV5-1 and TRBJ2-3; D not resolved. V shed 1 base and J shed 5 bases, with 11 bases lying between them. The CDR3 loop spans 14 amino acids. CDR1 is SGHRS and CDR2 is YFSETQ in the germline V gene.